This passage covers 14 T cell receptor beta chains from one sample sequenced in a study of T cell responses to AZD1222 COVID-19 vaccine. TCRdb keeps only in-frame clones here, not all; method: immunoSEQ multiplex PCR. In the table there are about 140,000 clones, 92% of which are singletons. The source was peripheral blood, collected on day 0 of AZD1222 vaccination. The receptors originated from an adult in good health.

This rearrangement joins TRBV6-1 to TRBJ2-1; 7 nucleotides agree with TRBD2. The CDR3 is made up of 12 amino acids. Germline trimming cut 1 base from V and 15 bases from J; bases unmatched to any gene: 6. The germline V gene has CDR1 MNHNS and CDR2 SASEGT. The CDR3 DNA reads TGTGCCAGCAGTGAAGTGGGGACTACCCGGTTCTTC. Translating gives CASSEVGTTRFF.

The gene calls are TRBV19 and TRBJ1-2; 9 bases match TRBD1. Germline CDR1 LNHDA, CDR2 SQIVND (reference sequence). Unmatched junction bases numbered 7, after V lost 6 bases and J lost 2 bases. This CDR3 has 15 residues. The CDR3 loop is CASRGQGSGNYGYTF. The CDR3 DNA reads TGTGCCAGTAGGGGACAGGGCAGTGGAAACTATGGCTACACCTTC.

CDR3 sequence (DNA): TGTGCCAGCAGCTTGTCGATTACAGATACGCAGTATTTT. It translates to CASSLSITDTQYF. This chain joins TRBV7-6 and TRBJ2-3; D unresolved. V was clipped by 3 bases and J by 3 bases, with 7 bases between them. CDR3 length: 13 residues. Looked up from germline, CDR1 is SGHVS and CDR2 is FNYEAQ. Combining the CDR3 with reference TRBV7-6 and TRBJ2-3 gives the whole variable domain GAGVSQSPRYKVTKRGQDVALRCDPISGHVSLYWYRQALGQGPEFLTYFNYEAQQDKSGLPNDRFSAERPEGSISTLTIQRTEQRDSAMYRCASSLSITDTQYFGPGTRLTVL.

The V gene is TRBV7-2, the J gene TRBJ2-7; a weak D match, TRBD2 (6 bases). V dropped 0 bases and J dropped 0 bases, with 9 bases sitting between them. The germline CDR1 and CDR2 sequences are SGHTA and FQGNSA. The CDR3 extends over 15 amino acids. CDR3 in DNA: TGTGCCAGCAGCTTAGCGGGAGGACCCTCCTACGAGCAGTACTTC. This codes for CASSLAGGPSYEQYF.

The chain links TRBV7-2 to TRBJ2-5; D is perhaps TRBD1 or TRBD2 (5 bases each). CDR1 is SGHTA, CDR2 FQGNSA, per germline. Trimming left V 4 bases short and J 5 bases short, with 14 bases between. This CDR3 comprises 14 residues. The CDR3 sequence: CASSSLRDGETQYF. CDR3 bases: TGTGCCAGCAGCTCCCTACGGGACGGGGAGACCCAGTACTTC. Using reference TRBV7-2 and TRBJ2-5 for the parts outside the CDR3, the full variable domain is GAGVSQSPSNKVTEKGKDVELRCDPISGHTALYWYRQSLGQGLEFLIYFQGNSAPDKSGLPSDRFSAERTGGSVSTLTIQRTQQEDSAVYLCASSSLRDGETQYFGPGTRLLVL.

The genes are TRBV27 and TRBJ1-5; D might be TRBD1 (5 bases). The V gene's germline CDR1 is MNHEY and CDR2 SMNVEV (reference sequence). V lost 6 bases to trimming and J lost 7 bases, with 16 bases between them. The CDR3 is 14 amino acids. DNA for the CDR3: TGTGCCAGCAGCAATCAGGGAAGGGGCCAGCCCCAGCATTTT. Residues: CASSNQGRGQPQHF.

The chain is built from TRBV19 and TRBJ2-7; either TRBD1 or TRBD2 may supply D (7 bases each). Deletions cut 7 bases from V and 2 bases from J, with 18 bases between. This CDR3 has 15 amino acids. The germline V gene has CDR1 LNHDA and CDR2 SQIVND (reference sequence). As DNA, the CDR3 is TGTGCCAGTACCTTCGGCGGGGGACAGCCCTACGAGCAGTACTTC. The encoded protein is CASTFGGGQPYEQYF.

The J gene is TRBJ2-7, the V gene TRBV5-6, with D possibly being TRBD2 (6 bases). The CDR3 length is 12 residues. From germline, CDR1 is SGHDT and CDR2 YYEEEE. The V gene lost 4 bases and the J gene lost 2 bases, with 7 bases spanning the gap. Here the CDR3 reads CASSGRPYEQYF. CDR3 coding DNA: TGTGCCAGCAGCGGGAGGCCCTACGAGCAGTACTTC.

This clone came up once. The V gene is TRBV28, the J gene TRBJ1-2, with D possibly TRBD1 on 6 matching bases. Trimming removed 6 bases at V and 4 bases at J, with 24 bases between. The CDR3 runs 17 residues. Germline values: CDR1 MDHEN, CDR2 SYDVKM. CDR3 sequence: CASRAPTSWTAFYGYTF. The DNA for the CDR3 is TGTGCCAGCAGGGCCCCCACTTCGTGGACAGCTTTCTATGGCTACACCTTC.

This CDR3 is CSAGTLRRYEQYF. The CDR3 bases are TGTTCCGCCGGGACCCTACGGAGGTACGAGCAGTACTTC. This sequence joins TRBV11-2 and TRBJ2-7; D assignment may be TRBD1 or TRBD2 (5 bases each). The CDR3 is 13 residues long. CDR1 and CDR2 from the germline V gene are SGHAT and FQNNGV.

This clone showed up just once. V is TRBV15 and J is TRBJ1-5; D uncertain. The V gene's germline CDR1 is LNHNV and CDR2 YYDKDF (reference sequence). The CDR3 totals 16 residues. Trimming took 2 bases from V and 5 from J, leaving 16 bases between them. CDR3 nucleotide sequence: TGTGCCACCAGCAGAAGTATGACGGGCGGTGATCAGCCCCAGCATTTT. It translates to CATSRSMTGGDQPQHF.

This sequence joins TRBV5-1 and TRBJ1-2; 7 bases agree with TRBD1. Germline V gene lookup returns CDR1 SGHRS and CDR2 YFSETQ. V was clipped by 0 bases and J by 8 bases; unmatched bases: 7. This CDR3 spans 14 amino acids. CDR3 residues: CASSLAQGVRGYTF. The CDR3 region has the DNA TGCGCCAGCAGCTTGGCCCAGGGGGTACGGGGCTACACCTTC.

J is TRBJ1-1 and V is TRBV27, with 7 bases identical to TRBD1. Per the germline V gene, CDR1 is MNHEY and CDR2 is SMNVEV (reference sequence). The CDR3 is made up of 13 amino acids. Germline trimming cut 8 bases from V and 3 bases from J; bases unmatched to any gene: 6. CDR3 loop: CASCKGADTEAFF. The CDR3 nucleotides read TGTGCCAGCTGTAAGGGGGCTGACACTGAAGCTTTCTTT.

The rearrangement joins TRBV3-1 (or the pseudogene TRBV3-2) to TRBJ1-5; the D is unclear. The CDR3 is made up of 13 amino acids. V was shortened by 5 bases and J by 5 bases, with 10 bases between the two germline ends. Germline CDR1 reads LGHDT; CDR2 reads YNNKEL (reference sequence). This CDR3 is CASSEILDQPQHF. The DNA for the CDR3 is TGTGCCAGCAGCGAGATTCTCGATCAGCCCCAGCATTTT.